These 2 T cell receptor beta chains came from one sample sequenced in a study of T cell responses to AZD1222 COVID-19 vaccine. TCRdb's table, derived via immunoSEQ multiplex PCR, lists solely in-frame clones and lacks some. This sample has some 100,000 clones, with 92% found just once. This sample comprised peripheral blood, obtained 28 days after the second AZD1222 dose. These receptors came from an adult who received the AZD1222 COVID-19 vaccine.

The chain has TRBV12-3 or TRBV12-4 and TRBJ2-3; tentative D call: TRBD1 (6 bases). The CDR3 has 13 amino acids. V lost 4 bases to trimming and J lost 2 bases, with 7 bases between them. The DNA for the CDR3 is TGTGCCAGCAGTTGGGACAACACAGATACGCAGTATTTT. Its translation: CASSWDNTDTQYF.

The chain carries TRBV19 and TRBJ1-1, with D perhaps matching TRBD1 (5 bases). Germline V gene sequence: CDR1 LNHDA, CDR2 SQIVND (reference sequence). V was pared by 3 bases and J by 7 bases, with 12 bases between. CDR3 size: 13 residues. For the CDR3, the DNA is TGTGCCAGTAGTATCAGTACAGGAGGTGAAGCTTTCTTT. Translated: CASSISTGGEAFF.